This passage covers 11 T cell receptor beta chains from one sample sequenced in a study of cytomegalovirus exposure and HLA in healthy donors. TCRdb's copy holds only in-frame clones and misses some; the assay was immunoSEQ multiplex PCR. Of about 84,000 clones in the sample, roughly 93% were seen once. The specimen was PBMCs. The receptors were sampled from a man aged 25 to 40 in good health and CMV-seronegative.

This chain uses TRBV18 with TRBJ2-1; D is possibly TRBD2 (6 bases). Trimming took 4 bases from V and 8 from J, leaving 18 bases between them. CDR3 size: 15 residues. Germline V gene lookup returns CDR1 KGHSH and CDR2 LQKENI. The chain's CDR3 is CASSQVGTAGYEQFF. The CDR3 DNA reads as TGTGCCAGCTCACAGGTAGGGACGGCGGGATATGAGCAGTTCTTC.

DNA of the CDR3: TGTGCCAGCAGCATCACTAGCGGGGGGGCAAATGAGCAGTTCTTC. It is translated as CASSITSGGANEQFF. The chain combines TRBV7-2 with TRBJ2-1; 13 bases fit TRBD2. This CDR3 has 15 amino acids. Looked up from germline, CDR1 is SGHTA and CDR2 is FQGNSA. V shed 5 bases, J shed 7 bases, and the junction held 5 bases outside the gene matches.

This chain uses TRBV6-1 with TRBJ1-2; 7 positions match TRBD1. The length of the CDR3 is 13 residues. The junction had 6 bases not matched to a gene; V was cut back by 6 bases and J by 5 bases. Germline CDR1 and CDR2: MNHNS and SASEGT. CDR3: CASRGDRDYGYTF. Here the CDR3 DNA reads TGTGCCAGCAGGGGAGACAGGGATTATGGCTACACCTTC.

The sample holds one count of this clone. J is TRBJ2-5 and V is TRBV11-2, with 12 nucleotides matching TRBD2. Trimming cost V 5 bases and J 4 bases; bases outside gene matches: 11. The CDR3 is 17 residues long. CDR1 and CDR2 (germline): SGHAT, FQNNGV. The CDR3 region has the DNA TGTGCCAGCAGCGATAGGACTAGCGGGAATGTTTTAGAGACCCAGTACTTC. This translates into CASSDRTSGNVLETQYF.

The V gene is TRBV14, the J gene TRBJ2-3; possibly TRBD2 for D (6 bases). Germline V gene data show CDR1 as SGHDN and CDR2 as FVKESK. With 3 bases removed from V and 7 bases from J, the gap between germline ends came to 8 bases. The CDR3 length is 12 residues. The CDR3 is CASSQEGNTQYF. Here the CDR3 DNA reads TGTGCCAGCAGCCAGGAGGGAAATACGCAGTATTTT.

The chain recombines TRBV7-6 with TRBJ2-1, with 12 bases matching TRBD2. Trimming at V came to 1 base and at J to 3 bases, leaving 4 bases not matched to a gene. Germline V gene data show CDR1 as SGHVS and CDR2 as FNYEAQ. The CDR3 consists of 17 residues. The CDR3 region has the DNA TGTGCCAGCAGCTTAGTGCTAGCGGGAGGGAGCTACAATGAGCAGTTCTTC. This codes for CASSLVLAGGSYNEQFF.

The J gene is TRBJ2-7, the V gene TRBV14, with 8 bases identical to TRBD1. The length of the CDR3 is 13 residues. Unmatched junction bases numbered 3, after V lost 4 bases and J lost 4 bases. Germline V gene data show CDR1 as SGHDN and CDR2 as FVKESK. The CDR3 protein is CASSLHRGYEQYF. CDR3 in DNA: TGTGCCAGCAGCCTACACAGGGGGTACGAGCAGTACTTC.

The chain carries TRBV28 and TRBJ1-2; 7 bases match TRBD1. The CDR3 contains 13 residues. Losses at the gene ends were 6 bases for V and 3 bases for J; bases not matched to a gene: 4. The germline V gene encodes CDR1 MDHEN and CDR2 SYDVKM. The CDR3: CASRVTGYYGYTF. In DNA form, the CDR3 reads TGTGCCAGCAGGGTGACAGGGTACTATGGCTACACCTTC.

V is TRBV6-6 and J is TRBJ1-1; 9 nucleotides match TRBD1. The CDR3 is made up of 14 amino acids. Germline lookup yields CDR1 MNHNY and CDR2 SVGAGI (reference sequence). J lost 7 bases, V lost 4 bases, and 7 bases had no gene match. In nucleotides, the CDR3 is TGTGCCAGCAGTTCAGCCGGGACAGGGATTGAAGCTTTCTTT. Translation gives CASSSAGTGIEAFF.

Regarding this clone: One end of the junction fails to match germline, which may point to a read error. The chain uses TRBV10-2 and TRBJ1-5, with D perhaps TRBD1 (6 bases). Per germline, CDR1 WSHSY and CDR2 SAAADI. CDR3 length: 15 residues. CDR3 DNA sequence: TGCGCCAGCAGTGCCAAGCAGGGGAGCACTCAGCCCCAGCATTTT. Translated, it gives CASSAKQGSTQPQHF.

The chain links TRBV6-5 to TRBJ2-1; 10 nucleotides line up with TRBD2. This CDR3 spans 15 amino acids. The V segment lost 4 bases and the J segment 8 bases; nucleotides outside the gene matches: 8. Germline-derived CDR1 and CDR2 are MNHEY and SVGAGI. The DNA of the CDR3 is TGTGCCAGCAGTTCGAGCGGGGGGGCATGGGATGAGCAGTTCTTC. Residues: CASSSSGGAWDEQFF.